Each of the 21 T cell receptor beta chains below was sequenced from the same sample in a study of shared clonotypes between healthy human individuals. Sequenced by immunoSEQ multiplex PCR; TCRdb stores in-frame clones only, minus some. The table includes about 560,000 clones, roughly four fifths detected once. The sequencing input was PBMCs. The source of these receptors is a woman between 40 and 55 years old in good health. Some clones in this sample may be carry-over from other donors' samples.

This clone came up many times. V gene TRBV11-1 combines with J gene TRBJ2-1; weak D call: TRBD1 (6 bases). CDR3 length: 13 amino acids. Germline assignment: CDR1 SGHAT and CDR2 FQDESV (reference sequence). V lost 4 bases and J lost 9, with 13 bases in between. This chain's CDR3 is CASSSEGDGEQFF. The CDR3 DNA is TGTGCCAGCAGCTCCGAGGGGGACGGTGAGCAGTTCTTC.

The genes are TRBV18 and TRBJ2-2; weak D call: TRBD2 (6 bases). V lost 0 bases to trimming and J lost 4 bases, with 12 bases between them. This CDR3 is 16 amino acids long. Germline V gene lookup returns CDR1 KGHSH and CDR2 LQKENI. CDR3 in DNA: TGTGCCAGCTCACCACCGGGAGGTACTTTCACCGGGGAGCTGTTTTTT. Protein sequence: CASSPPGGTFTGELFF.

The chain employs TRBV29-1 and TRBJ2-1, with 12 bases aligning to TRBD2. Germline CDR1 reads SQVTM; CDR2 reads ANQGSEA. Unmatched junction bases numbered 2, after V lost 1 base and J lost 4 bases. This CDR3 has 15 amino acids. This CDR3 is CSVEGLAGVYNEQFF. The DNA for the CDR3 is TGCAGCGTTGAAGGACTAGCGGGAGTGTACAATGAGCAGTTCTTC.

The chain couples TRBV11-2 to TRBJ2-2, with TRBD2 matching over 8 bases. The germline CDR1 and CDR2 sequences are SGHAT and FQNNGV. Losses at the gene ends were 4 bases for V and 4 bases for J; bases not matched to a gene: 8. This CDR3 contains 16 residues. The CDR3 DNA sequence: TGTGCCAGCAGCTCAACCTGGACTAGCAGCACCGGGGAGCTGTTTTTT. Translating it yields CASSSTWTSSTGELFF.

The chain recombines TRBV2 with TRBJ1-5; no firm D call. This CDR3 contains 13 residues. Trimming pared 6 bases from V and 2 bases from J, leaving 8 bases between. Germline lookup yields CDR1 SNHLY and CDR2 FYNNEI. The CDR3 loop reads CASRGQGNQPQHF. CDR3 coding DNA: TGTGCCAGCAGAGGCCAAGGCAATCAGCCCCAGCATTTT.

The chain uses TRBV2 and TRBJ2-7; D perhaps matches TRBD2 (5 bases). V gave up 1 base and J gave up 0 bases, with 10 bases separating them. The CDR3 sequence is 15 residues long. The germline V gene encodes CDR1 SNHLY and CDR2 FYNNEI. The CDR3 DNA reads TGTGCCAGCAGTGAAGGAGGGATACCCTCCTACGAGCAGTACTTC. Amino acid sequence: CASSEGGIPSYEQYF.

V gene TRBV5-1 combines with J gene TRBJ2-3; weak D call: TRBD2 (5 bases). Germline V gene lookup returns CDR1 SGHRS and CDR2 YFSETQ. CDR3 size: 14 residues. V was shortened by 4 bases and J by 4 bases, with 13 bases between the two germline ends. DNA for the CDR3: TGCGCCAGCAGCGATAGCGCGGCGGCAGATACGCAGTATTTT. It codes for CASSDSAAADTQYF.

The V and J genes are TRBV6-4 and TRBJ2-3; tentative D call: TRBD1 (5 bases). Germline V lookup: CDR1 MRHNA, CDR2 SNTAGT. This CDR3 contains 14 residues. V was cut by 5 bases and J by 1 base, with 10 bases left in between. CDR3: CASSQGPGTDTQYF. Written as DNA, the CDR3 is TGTGCCAGCAGTCAGGGCCCAGGCACAGATACGCAGTATTTT.

J is TRBJ1-3 and V is TRBV6-5; D is uncertain. Germline V lookup: CDR1 MNHEY, CDR2 SVGAGI. The CDR3 consists of 15 residues. V was pared by 6 bases and J by 1 base, with 13 bases between. CDR3 residues: CASSDGPLSGNTIYF. The CDR3, as DNA: TGTGCCAGCAGCGACGGGCCTTTGTCTGGAAACACCATATATTTT.

The rearrangement uses TRBV28 and TRBJ2-5; D could derive from TRBD1 or TRBD2 (5 bases each). The assigned J gene may be wrong: the sequence end matches TRBJ2-7 better. Germline V lookup: CDR1 MDHEN, CDR2 SYDVKM. This CDR3 comprises 14 residues. The CDR3 region is CASSTPGSPYEQYF. Here the CDR3 DNA reads TGTGCCAGCAGTACCCCAGGGAGCCCCTACGAGCAGTACTTC.

The V gene is TRBV7-8, the J gene TRBJ1-5; D ambiguous. Germline-derived CDR1 and CDR2 are SGHVS and FQNEAQ. The CDR3 is 12 amino acids. With 4 bases removed from V and 4 bases from J, the gap between germline ends came to 5 bases. This CDR3 reads CASSSPNQPQHF. The CDR3 region has the DNA TGTGCCAGCAGCTCGCCGAATCAGCCCCAGCATTTT.

This clone appeared a single time. The chain combines TRBV19 with TRBJ2-3; 9 bases match TRBD1. Germline V lookup: CDR1 LNHDA, CDR2 SQIVND (reference sequence). After removal of 5 bases from V and 4 bases from J, the junction contained 10 bases not matched to a gene. CDR3 length: 16 amino acids. CDR3 sequence reads: CASSRGQGSGADTQYF. The CDR3 DNA follows: TGTGCCAGTAGTCGAGGACAGGGGTCGGGGGCAGATACGCAGTATTTT.

The chain employs TRBV5-5 and TRBJ2-5; D might be TRBD1 or TRBD2, each matching 5 bases. This CDR3 region has 13 residues. The V gene lost 0 bases and the J gene lost 4 bases, with 7 bases spanning the gap. CDR1 and CDR2 (germline): SGHKS, YYEKEE (reference sequence). The CDR3 region is CASSLAGAETQYF. The CDR3 nucleotides read TGTGCCAGCAGCTTGGCCGGGGCAGAGACCCAGTACTTC.

V gene TRBV5-5 combines with J gene TRBJ1-1; 8 positions agree with TRBD1. Germline CDR1 reads SGHKS; CDR2 reads YYEKEE (reference sequence). The CDR3 runs 15 residues. V lost 6 bases, J lost 4 bases, and 11 bases stayed unmatched. This CDR3 is CASTQAGGKGTEAFF. The CDR3, as DNA: TGTGCCAGCACCCAAGCAGGGGGCAAGGGCACTGAAGCTTTCTTT.

The chain uses TRBV5-6 and TRBJ2-1, with 10 bases lining up with TRBD2. Germline CDR1 reads SGHDT; CDR2 reads YYEEEE. This CDR3 spans 19 amino acids. V gave up 0 bases and J gave up 6 bases; unmatched junction bases: 15. The CDR3 region has the DNA TGTGCCAGCAGCTTGGGCGGTAGCGGGAGGCGAATCTTACGCAATGAGCAGTTCTTC. This gives the protein CASSLGGSGRRILRNEQFF. Drawing the rest from reference TRBV5-6 and TRBJ2-1, the complete variable domain is DAGVTQSPTHLIKTRGQQVTLRCSPKSGHDTVSWYQQALGQGPQFIFQYYEEEERQRGNFPDRFSGHQFPNYSSELNVNALLLGDSALYLCASSLGGSGRRILRNEQFFGPGTRLTVL.

V and J are TRBV5-1 and TRBJ2-7; D is uncertain. This CDR3 has 13 residues. Germline CDR1 and CDR2: SGHRS and YFSETQ. V lost 0 bases and J 2 bases, leaving 6 bases between the germline ends. The CDR3: CASSLVPAYEQYF. Written as DNA, the CDR3 is TGCGCCAGCAGCTTGGTGCCTGCCTACGAGCAGTACTTC.

V gene TRBV5-6 combines with J gene TRBJ2-5, with D unclear. V was cut by 2 bases and J by 2 bases, with 10 bases left in between. The CDR3 is 14 residues long. Germline assignment: CDR1 SGHDT and CDR2 YYEEEE. CDR3 region: CASSFISTQETQYF. The CDR3 DNA sequence: TGTGCCAGCAGCTTCATCAGTACTCAAGAGACCCAGTACTTC.

Of note for this clone: Possible read error: a much larger clone is one base away. The V and J genes are TRBV13 and TRBJ1-1; D is unresolved. The germline V gene has CDR1 PRHDT and CDR2 FYEKMQ (reference sequence). There are 13 residues in the CDR3. V dropped 1 base and J dropped 0 bases, with 3 bases sitting between them. The CDR3 nucleotides are TGTGCCAGCAGCTTAGAGGTGAACACTGAAGCTTTCTTT. As protein: CASSLEVNTEAFF.

This clone has a single count. The rearrangement uses TRBV27 and TRBJ2-7; tentative D call: TRBD2 (6 bases). CDR1 is MNHEY, CDR2 SMNVEV, per germline (reference sequence). Trimming took off 6 bases at V and 5 bases at J, with 17 bases between the two ends. The CDR3 has 14 amino acids. In nucleotides, the CDR3 is TGTGCCAGCAGCCGGAGGGGTCTACCGGACGAGCAGTACTTC. Translating it yields CASSRRGLPDEQYF.

This sequence joins TRBV15 and TRBJ2-5; unclear D gene. The ends were cut back, 8 bases at V and 3 bases at J, with 16 bases in the middle. Germline V gives CDR1 LNHNV, CDR2 YYDKDF (reference sequence). The CDR3 totals 14 residues. The CDR3 DNA is TGTGCCACCTCGATGGGAAACCCAGAAGAGACCCAGTACTTC. This sequence encodes CATSMGNPEETQYF.

This chain links TRBV2 with TRBJ2-1; 10 bases line up with TRBD2. Germline CDR1 SNHLY, CDR2 FYNNEI. With V trimmed by 8 bases and J by 4 bases, 5 bases remained unmatched. This CDR3 spans 14 amino acids. CDR3 coding DNA: TGTGCCAGCGAAGGACTAGCGGTATACAATGAGCAGTTCTTC. Residues: CASEGLAVYNEQFF.